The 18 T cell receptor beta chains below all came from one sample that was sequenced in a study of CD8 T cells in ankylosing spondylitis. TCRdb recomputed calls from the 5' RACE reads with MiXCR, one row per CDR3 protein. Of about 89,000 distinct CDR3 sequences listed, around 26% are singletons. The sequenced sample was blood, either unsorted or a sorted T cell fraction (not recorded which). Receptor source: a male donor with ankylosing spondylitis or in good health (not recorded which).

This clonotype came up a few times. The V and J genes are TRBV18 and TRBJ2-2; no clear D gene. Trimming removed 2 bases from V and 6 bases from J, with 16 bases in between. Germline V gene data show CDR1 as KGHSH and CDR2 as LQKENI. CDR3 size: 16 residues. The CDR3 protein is CASSPTALNNAGELFF. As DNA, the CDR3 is TGTGCCAGCTCACCAACCGCCCTTAATAACGCCGGGGAGCTGTTTTTT.

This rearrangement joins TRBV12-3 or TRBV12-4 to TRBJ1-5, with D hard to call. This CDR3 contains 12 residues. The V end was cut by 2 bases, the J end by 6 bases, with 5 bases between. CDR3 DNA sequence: TGTGCCAGCAGTTTACGCCGTCAGCCCCAGCATTTT. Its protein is CASSLRRQPQHF.

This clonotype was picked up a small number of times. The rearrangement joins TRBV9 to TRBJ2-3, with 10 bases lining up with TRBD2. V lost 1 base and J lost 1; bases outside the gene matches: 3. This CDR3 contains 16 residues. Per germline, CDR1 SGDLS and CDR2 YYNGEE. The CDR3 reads CASSVRTSGGTDTQYF. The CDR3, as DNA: TGTGCCAGCAGCGTAAGGACTAGCGGAGGCACAGATACGCAGTATTTT.

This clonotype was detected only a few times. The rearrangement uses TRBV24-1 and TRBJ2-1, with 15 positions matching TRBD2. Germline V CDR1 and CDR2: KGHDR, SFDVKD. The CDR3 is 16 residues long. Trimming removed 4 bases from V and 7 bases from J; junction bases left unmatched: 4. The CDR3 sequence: CATSDGGTSGRNEQFF. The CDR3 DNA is TGTGCCACCAGTGACGGCGGGACTAGCGGGAGGAATGAGCAGTTCTTC.

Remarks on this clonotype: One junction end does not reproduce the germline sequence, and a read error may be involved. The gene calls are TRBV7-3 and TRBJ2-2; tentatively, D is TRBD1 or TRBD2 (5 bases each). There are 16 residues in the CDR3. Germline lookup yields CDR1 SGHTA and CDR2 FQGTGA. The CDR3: CASSPLGRNGLGELFF. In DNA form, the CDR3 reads TGTGCCAGCAGCCCCCTGGGGCGAAATGGACTCGGGGAGCTGTTTTTC.

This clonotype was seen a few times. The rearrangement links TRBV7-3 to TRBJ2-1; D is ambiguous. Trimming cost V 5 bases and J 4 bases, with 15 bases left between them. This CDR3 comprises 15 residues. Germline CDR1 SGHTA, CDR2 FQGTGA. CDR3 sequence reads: CASSRTAEGYNEQFF. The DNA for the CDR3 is TGTGCCAGCAGCCGGACCGCCGAAGGGTACAATGAGCAGTTCTTC.

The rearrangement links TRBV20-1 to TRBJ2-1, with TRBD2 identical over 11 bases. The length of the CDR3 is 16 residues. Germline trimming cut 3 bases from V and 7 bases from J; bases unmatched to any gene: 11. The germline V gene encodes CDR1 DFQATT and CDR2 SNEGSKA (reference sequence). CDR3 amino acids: CSARGTVLAGVNEQFF. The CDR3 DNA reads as TGCAGTGCTAGGGGAACTGTACTAGCGGGAGTGAATGAGCAGTTCTTC.

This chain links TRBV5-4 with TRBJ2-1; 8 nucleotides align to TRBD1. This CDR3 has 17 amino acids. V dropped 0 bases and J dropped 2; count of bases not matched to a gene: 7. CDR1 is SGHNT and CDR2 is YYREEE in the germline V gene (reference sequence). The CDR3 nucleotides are TGTGCCAGCAGCTTGGTCACAGGGGGTTGGGCCTACAATGAGCAGTTCTTC. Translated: CASSLVTGGWAYNEQFF. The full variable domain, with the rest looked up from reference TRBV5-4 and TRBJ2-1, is ETGVTQSPTHLIKTRGQQVTLRCSSQSGHNTVSWYQQALGQGPQFIFQYYREEENGRGNFPPRFSGLQFPNYSSELNVNALELDDSALYLCASSLVTGGWAYNEQFFGPGTRLTVL.

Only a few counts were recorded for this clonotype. CDR3 sequence (DNA): TGTGCCAGCATGTTGGCGGAGACCCAGTACTTC. It specifies CASMLAETQYF. The V gene is TRBV7-9, the J gene TRBJ2-5; D gene ambiguous. Between the trimmed V and J ends, which lost 7 bases and 5 bases, there was a span of 8 bases. The CDR3 loop spans 11 amino acids. The germline CDR1 and CDR2 sequences are SEHNR and FQNEAQ (reference sequence).

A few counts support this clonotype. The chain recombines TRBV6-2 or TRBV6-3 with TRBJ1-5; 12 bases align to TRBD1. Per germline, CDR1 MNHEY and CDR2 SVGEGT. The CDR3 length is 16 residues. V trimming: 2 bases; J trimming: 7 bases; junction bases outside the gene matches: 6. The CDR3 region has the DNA TGTGCCAGCAGTTACGGGGACAGGGGGCATGTACAGCCCCAGCATTTT. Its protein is CASSYGDRGHVQPQHF.

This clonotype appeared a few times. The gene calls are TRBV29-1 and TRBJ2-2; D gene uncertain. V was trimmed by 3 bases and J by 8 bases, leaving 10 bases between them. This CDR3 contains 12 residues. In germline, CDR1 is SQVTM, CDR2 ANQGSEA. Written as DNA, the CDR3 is TGCAGCGTTGAGGCTCTTGTAGGGGAGCTGTTTTTT. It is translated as CSVEALVGELFF.

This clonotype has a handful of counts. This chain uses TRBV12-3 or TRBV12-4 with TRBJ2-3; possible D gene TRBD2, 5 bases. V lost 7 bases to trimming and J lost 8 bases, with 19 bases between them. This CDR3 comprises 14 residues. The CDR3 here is CASNPTASGATQYF. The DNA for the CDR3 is TGTGCCAGCAACCCGACCGCAAGCGGAGCTACGCAGTATTTT.

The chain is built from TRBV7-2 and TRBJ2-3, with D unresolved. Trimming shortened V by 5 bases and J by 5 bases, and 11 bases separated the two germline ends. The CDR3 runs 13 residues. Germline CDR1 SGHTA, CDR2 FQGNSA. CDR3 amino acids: CASSTITRDTQYF. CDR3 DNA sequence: TGTGCCAGCAGCACAATAACGAGAGATACGCAGTATTTT.

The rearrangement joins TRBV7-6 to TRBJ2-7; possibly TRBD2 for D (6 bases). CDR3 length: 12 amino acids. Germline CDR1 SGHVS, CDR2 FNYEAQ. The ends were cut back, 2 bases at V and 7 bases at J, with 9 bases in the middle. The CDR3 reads CASSLIGGEQYV. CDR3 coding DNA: TGTGCCAGCAGCTTAATCGGGGGTGAGCAGTACGTC.

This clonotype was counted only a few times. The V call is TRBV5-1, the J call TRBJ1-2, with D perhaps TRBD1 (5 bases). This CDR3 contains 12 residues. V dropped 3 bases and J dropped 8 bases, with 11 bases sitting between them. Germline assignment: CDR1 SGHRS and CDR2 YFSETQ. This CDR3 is CASSYSRDGYTF. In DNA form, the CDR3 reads TGCGCCAGCAGCTACAGCAGGGACGGCTACACCTTC.

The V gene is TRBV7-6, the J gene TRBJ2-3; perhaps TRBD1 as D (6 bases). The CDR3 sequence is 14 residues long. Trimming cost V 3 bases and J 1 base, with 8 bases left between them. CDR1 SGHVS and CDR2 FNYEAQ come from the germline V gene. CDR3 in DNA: TGTGCCAGCAGCTTGGGACACCGCACAGATACGCAGTATTTT. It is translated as CASSLGHRTDTQYF.

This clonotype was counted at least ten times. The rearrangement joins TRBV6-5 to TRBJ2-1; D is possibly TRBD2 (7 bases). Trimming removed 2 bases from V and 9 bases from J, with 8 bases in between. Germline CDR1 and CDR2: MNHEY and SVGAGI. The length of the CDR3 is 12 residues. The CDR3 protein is CASSYRGAEQFF. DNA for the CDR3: TGTGCCAGCAGTTACCGGGGGGCTGAGCAGTTCTTC.

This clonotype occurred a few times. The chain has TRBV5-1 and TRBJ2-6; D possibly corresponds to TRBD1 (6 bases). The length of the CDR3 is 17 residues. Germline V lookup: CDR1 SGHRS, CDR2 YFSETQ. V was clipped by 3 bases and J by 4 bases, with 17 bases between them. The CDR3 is CASSSGTRWLGANVLTF. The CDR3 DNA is TGCGCCAGCAGCTCCGGGACACGATGGTTGGGGGCCAACGTCCTGACTTTC. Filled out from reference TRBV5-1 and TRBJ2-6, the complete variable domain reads KAGVTQTPRYLIKTRGQQVTLSCSPISGHRSVSWYQQTPGQGLQFLFEYFSETQRNKGNFPGRFSGRQFSNSRSEMNVSTLELGDSALYLCASSSGTRWLGANVLTFGAGSRLTVL.